This TCR beta chain is from a study of T cell repertoires in cytomegalovirus infection. TCRdb recomputed calls from the reads with MiXCR, one row per CDR3 protein. Here the sample spans fewer than 550,000 distinct CDR3 sequences, about 26% being singletons. V lost 5 bases and J lost 10; bases outside the gene matches: 7. Germline CDR1 SGHVS, CDR2 FNYEAQ. The CDR3 covers 13 residues. This clonotype was recorded at least ten times. The TCR was taken from a human donor in good health (CMV status not recorded). Some clones in this sample may be carry-over from other donors' samples. The chain links TRBV7-6 to TRBJ2-1; 8 nucleotides agree with TRBD1. The sequencing input was PBMCs. This chain's CDR3 is CASSHGQGAEQFF. The CDR3 region has the DNA TGTGCCAGCAGCCACGGACAGGGAGCGGAGCAGTTCTTC.